A single sample gave rise to the 13 T cell receptor beta chains below, sequenced in a study of T cell repertoires in cytomegalovirus infection. TCRdb passed the reads through MiXCR, listing each CDR3 protein once. The table records over 200,000 distinct CDR3 sequences, approximately 15% of them present only once. Specimen: PBMCs. Receptors originate from a human donor in good health (CMV status not recorded). Some clones in this sample may be carry-over from other donors' samples.

The genes are TRBV12-3 or TRBV12-4 and TRBJ2-2; D call uncertain. The CDR3 extends over 19 amino acids. V was clipped by 1 base and J by 4 bases, with 22 bases between them. In DNA form, the CDR3 reads TGTGCCAGCAGTTTAGAAGTAGGGCTTGGAACCTGGGGCACCGGGGAGCTGTTTTTT. Its protein is CASSLEVGLGTWGTGELFF.

The table lists this clonotype with a few counts. The gene calls are TRBV3-1 and TRBJ2-3; TRBD2 is a possible D gene (5 bases). Looked up from germline, CDR1 is LGHDT and CDR2 is YNNKEL (reference sequence). The CDR3 covers 15 residues. Trimming removed 1 base from V and 4 bases from J, with 12 bases in between. DNA for the CDR3: TGTGCCAGCAGCCAAGGTAGAGGGATAGCAGATACGCAGTATTTT. This encodes CASSQGRGIADTQYF.

The CDR3 reads CASRMSRGLAGELFF. The CDR3 DNA follows: TGTGCCAGCAGAATGAGCAGGGGGCTGGCCGGGGAGCTGTTTTTT. The V call is TRBV12-3 or TRBV12-4, the J call TRBJ2-2; 8 nucleotides agree with TRBD1. J lost 6 bases, V lost 6 bases, and 9 bases had no gene match. The length of the CDR3 is 15 residues.

This clonotype was counted only a few times. The genes are TRBV3-1 and TRBJ2-3, with D perhaps matching TRBD1 or TRBD2 (6 bases each). V lost 4 bases, J lost 2 bases, and 13 bases lay in between. Per the germline V gene, CDR1 is LGHDT and CDR2 is YNNKEL (reference sequence). This CDR3 spans 15 amino acids. The CDR3 DNA reads as TGTGCCAGCAGCCCTCGGGGGCGCGACACAGATACGCAGTATTTT. This gives the protein CASSPRGRDTDTQYF.

At least ten counts were recorded for this clonotype. The CDR3 protein is CASSLLGTGYSPLHF. The CDR3 region has the DNA TGTGCCAGCAGCTTATTAGGGACAGGGTATTCACCCCTCCACTTT. V is TRBV7-2 and J is TRBJ1-6, with 9 bases fitting TRBD1. Germline V gene lookup returns CDR1 SGHTA and CDR2 FQGNSA. The ends lost 2 bases at V and 8 bases at J; junction bases unmatched: 4. The CDR3 loop spans 15 amino acids.

This clonotype has a count of ten or more. V and J are TRBV20-1 and TRBJ2-7; 11 positions match TRBD2. The junction had 8 bases not matched to a gene; V was cut back by 3 bases and J by 4 bases. The CDR3 consists of 15 residues. Germline V gives CDR1 DFQATT, CDR2 SNEGSKA (reference sequence). CDR3 bases: TGCAGTGCTAGCCCCTCCGGGACTAGCGGATACGAGCAGTACTTC. This gives the protein CSASPSGTSGYEQYF.

J is TRBJ2-7 and V is TRBV7-9; no definite D call. Deletions cut 5 bases from V and 2 bases from J, with 10 bases between. The CDR3 consists of 13 residues. Germline values: CDR1 SEHNR, CDR2 FQNEAQ (reference sequence). The CDR3 spells CASSQIAAYEQYF. DNA of the CDR3: TGTGCCAGCAGCCAGATAGCAGCCTACGAGCAGTACTTC. Full variable domain (outside the CDR3, taken from reference TRBV7-9 and TRBJ2-7): DTGVSQNPRHKITKRGQNVTFRCDPISEHNRLYWYRQTLGQGPEFLTYFQNEAQLEKSRLLSDRFSAERPKGSFSTLEIQRTEQGDSAMYLCASSQIAAYEQYFGPGTRLTVT.

Many counts were recorded for this clonotype. V is TRBV7-2 and J is TRBJ1-6, with D hard to call. CDR1 and CDR2 (germline): SGHTA, FQGNSA. This CDR3 region has 13 residues. V lost 5 bases, J lost 8 bases, and 10 bases lay in between. This chain's CDR3 is CASSLEVYSPLHF. The DNA for the CDR3 is TGTGCCAGCAGCCTTGAGGTGTATTCACCCCTCCACTTT. Drawing the rest from reference TRBV7-2 and TRBJ1-6, the complete variable domain is GAGVSQSPSNKVTEKGKDVELRCDPISGHTALYWYRQSLGQGLEFLIYFQGNSAPDKSGLPSDRFSAERTGGSVSTLTIQRTQQEDSAVYLCASSLEVYSPLHFGNGTRLTVT.

This clonotype was found many times. This chain's CDR3 is CASSPGQAGYGYTF. CDR3 nucleotide sequence: TGTGCCAGCAGCCCCGGACAGGCGGGATATGGCTACACCTTC. The V call is TRBV6-1, the J call TRBJ1-2; 7 bases fit TRBD1. The germline gives CDR1 MNHNS, CDR2 SASEGT. CDR3 length: 14 residues. V lost 6 bases to trimming and J lost 5 bases; unmatched junction nucleotides: 9.

This rearrangement joins TRBV4-2 to TRBJ1-4; D gene ambiguous. Germline values: CDR1 LGHNA, CDR2 YNFKEQ. The germline V and J ends were trimmed by 0 bases and 8 bases, with 4 bases remaining between them. There are 12 residues in the CDR3. CDR3 sequence (DNA): TGTGCCAGCAGCCAAGATTGGGAAAAACTGTTTTTT. Translating gives CASSQDWEKLFF.

This clonotype was seen a few times. The rearrangement links TRBV20-1 to TRBJ1-1; 7 positions match TRBD1. The length of the CDR3 is 16 residues. The germline CDR1 and CDR2 sequences are DFQATT and SNEGSKA (reference sequence). J lost 0 bases, V lost 3 bases, and 10 bases had no gene match. The CDR3 bases are TGCAGTGCTAGGGAGACAGGGTCGTCTATGAACACTGAAGCTTTCTTT. Translation: CSARETGSSMNTEAFF.

This clonotype was seen a few times. The rearrangement joins TRBV6-1 to TRBJ1-2, with TRBD1 matching 11 bases. The V segment lost 10 bases and the J segment 4 bases; nucleotides outside the gene matches: 11. Germline CDR1 MNHNS, CDR2 SASEGT. CDR3 length equals 15 residues. In nucleotides, the CDR3 is TGTGCCAACTCGTTCGGGACAGGGGGAGTCTATGGCTACACCTTC. The encoded protein is CANSFGTGGVYGYTF.

Ten or more counts support this clonotype. The chain combines TRBV7-2 with TRBJ2-2; D remains ambiguous. There are 14 residues in the CDR3. V lost 1 base and J lost 1, with 4 bases in between. The germline V gene has CDR1 SGHTA and CDR2 FQGNSA. CDR3 in amino acids: CASSLVGNTGELFF. The CDR3 nucleotides are TGTGCCAGCAGCTTAGTTGGGAACACCGGGGAGCTGTTTTTT.